The 9 T cell receptor beta chains below all came from one sample that was sequenced in a study of T cell responses to AZD1222 COVID-19 vaccine. Data came from immunoSEQ multiplex PCR; TCRdb stores just in-frame clones and leaves some out. Of approximately 150,000 clones listed, 80% to 95% are singletons. This material consisted of peripheral blood, taken on day 0 of AZD1222 vaccination. These receptors were collected from an adult in good health.

V and J are TRBV19 and TRBJ2-3, with TRBD2 matching 9 bases. Germline V lookup: CDR1 LNHDA, CDR2 SQIVND (reference sequence). The CDR3 is made up of 14 amino acids. After removal of 5 bases from V and 0 bases from J, the junction contained 0 bases not matched to a gene. The CDR3 DNA is TGTGCCAGTAGTCTAGCGGGGAGCACAGATACGCAGTATTTT. It specifies CASSLAGSTDTQYF.

On this clone itself: The junction shows a germline mismatch at one end, possibly a read error. V is TRBV24-1 and J is TRBJ1-2; a possible D gene is TRBD1 (5 bases). The CDR3 has 14 amino acids. Per germline, CDR1 KGHDR and CDR2 SFDVKD. CDR3 nucleotides: TGTGCCACCAGCGATTTAGACAGCCCCTATGGCTACACCTTC. This codes for CATSDLDSPYGYTF.

The chain combines TRBV2 with TRBJ2-6, with D maybe TRBD1 (5 bases). Per the germline V gene, CDR1 is SNHLY and CDR2 is FYNNEI. The V end was cut by 2 bases, the J end by 3 bases, with 5 bases between. The CDR3 contains 14 residues. The CDR3 nucleotides read TGTGCCAGCAGTGAACAGGGTGGGGCCAACGTCCTGACTTTC. Encoded protein: CASSEQGGANVLTF.

Points on this clone: One junction end disagrees with the germline gene, perhaps due to a read error. The chain joins TRBV7-2 to TRBJ2-7; 9 nucleotides match TRBD1. The CDR3 extends over 15 amino acids. The germline V gene encodes CDR1 SGHTA and CDR2 FQGNSA. CDR3 DNA sequence: TGTGCCAGCAGCCTAGCCGGGACAGGGACCTACGAGCAGTACTTC. Encoded protein: CASSLAGTGTYEQYF.

The gene calls are TRBV2 and TRBJ1-5; maybe TRBD1 (5 bases). This CDR3 has 15 amino acids. The germline CDR1 and CDR2 sequences are SNHLY and FYNNEI. V was trimmed by 0 bases and J by 7 bases, leaving 13 bases between them. The CDR3 bases are TGTGCCAGCAGTGAAGCGCTCGGGGCAGGACAGCCCCAGCATTTT. Its protein product is CASSEALGAGQPQHF.

This clone was counted a single time. The chain has TRBV7-9 and TRBJ2-1; TRBD1 is a possible D gene (5 bases). CDR1 and CDR2 from the germline V gene are SEHNR and FQNEAQ (reference sequence). CDR3 length: 15 amino acids. The germline V and J ends were trimmed by 5 bases and 0 bases, with 11 bases remaining between them. The DNA of the CDR3 is TGTGCCAGCAGCGAAGGACAAATCTCCTACAATGAGCAGTTCTTC. This translates into CASSEGQISYNEQFF.

Only a few counts were recorded for this clone. This chain uses TRBV5-3 with TRBJ1-4; TRBD1 matches at 9 bases. TRBV5-3 is recorded as an ORF, its role being uncertain. This CDR3 region has 15 residues. J lost 7 bases, V lost 3 bases, and 7 bases had no gene match. The CDR3 DNA is TGTGCCAGAAGCTCCTACAGGGGGCTCGGTGAAAAACTGTTTTTT. This sequence encodes CARSSYRGLGEKLFF.

This chain links TRBV5-6 with TRBJ1-5; D is possibly TRBD1 (5 bases). The CDR3 contains 13 residues. Germline V gene data show CDR1 as SGHDT and CDR2 as YYEEEE. Deletions cut 2 bases from V and 5 bases from J, with 8 bases between. The CDR3 DNA follows: TGTGCCAGCAGCTTAGGGGTGGATCAGCCCCAGCATTTT. Protein: CASSLGVDQPQHF.

The J gene is TRBJ1-5, the V gene TRBV15; perhaps TRBD1 as D (6 bases). The germline V gene has CDR1 LNHNV and CDR2 YYDKDF (reference sequence). The CDR3 has 15 residues. V was trimmed by 1 base and J by 4 bases, leaving 11 bases between them. The CDR3 nucleotides read TGTGCCACCAGCAGAGGGACAGTACTAAATCAGCCCCAGCATTTT. Protein sequence: CATSRGTVLNQPQHF. The variable domain in full, completed from reference TRBV15 and TRBJ1-5, reads DAMVIQNPRYQVTQFGKPVTLSCSQTLNHNVMYWYQQKSSQAPKLLFHYYDKDFNNEADTPDNFQSRRPNTSFCFLDIRSPGLGDTAMYLCATSRGTVLNQPQHFGDGTRLSIL.